These 13 T cell receptor beta chains were sequenced from one sample in a study of identical twins. TCRdb called the 5' RACE reads again in MiXCR, with one record for every CDR3 protein. The sample holds 400,000 to 500,000 distinct CDR3 sequences; 18% are singletons and the top ten take less than 15%. Specimen: naive T cells sorted from blood. These receptors all come from a man aged 50 to 60 in good health.

V is TRBV6-1 and J is TRBJ2-3; D gene ambiguous. There are 14 residues in the CDR3. V gave up 6 bases and J gave up 2 bases, with 12 bases separating them. Germline CDR1 is MNHNS and CDR2 is SASEGT. CDR3 DNA: TGTGCCAGCAGGCCTCAGGAGAACACAGATACGCAGTATTTT. Translating gives CASRPQENTDTQYF.

The gene calls are TRBV4-2 and TRBJ2-7, with TRBD2 as a possible D gene (6 bases). V was shortened by 0 bases and J by 3 bases, with 9 bases between the two germline ends. The CDR3 spans 14 residues. Germline CDR1 reads LGHNA; CDR2 reads YNFKEQ. The CDR3 is CASSQDPGVYEQYF. The CDR3 DNA reads as TGTGCCAGCAGCCAAGATCCGGGGGTCTACGAGCAGTACTTC.

The V call is TRBV4-2, the J call TRBJ2-5; 12 bases agree with TRBD2. Germline assignment: CDR1 LGHNA and CDR2 YNFKEQ. The J segment lost 3 bases and the V segment lost 1 base, leaving 0 bases of the junction unmatched. CDR3 size: 15 residues. CDR3 coding DNA: TGTGCCAGCAGCCAAGGACTAGCGGGAGAAGAGACCCAGTACTTC. Its translation is CASSQGLAGEETQYF.

This clonotype was found many times. J is TRBJ2-5 and V is TRBV11-2; 12 bases agree with TRBD2. Germline CDR1 and CDR2: SGHAT and FQNNGV. This CDR3 contains 14 residues. Trimming took 2 bases from V and 8 from J; bases not matched to a gene: 3. CDR3 in DNA: TGTGCCAGCAGCTTACCTAGCGGGAGGGAAACCCAGTACTTC. Amino acids: CASSLPSGRETQYF.

The chain joins TRBV20-1 to TRBJ2-7; D perhaps matches TRBD2 (6 bases). V lost 1 base and J lost 4, with 17 bases in between. The CDR3 sequence is 15 residues long. Per germline, CDR1 DFQATT and CDR2 SNEGSKA (reference sequence). The CDR3 is CSARGASESMYEQYF. Written as DNA, the CDR3 is TGCAGTGCTAGAGGGGCTAGCGAAAGCATGTACGAGCAGTACTTC.

This rearrangement joins TRBV29-1 to TRBJ2-1; D may match TRBD1 or TRBD2 (5 bases each). The germline V and J ends were trimmed by 7 bases and 5 bases, with 15 bases remaining between them. Germline CDR1 is SQVTM and CDR2 is ANQGSEA. There are 13 residues in the CDR3. Here the CDR3 reads CSARGSGHNEQFF. DNA of the CDR3: TGCAGCGCTCGAGGATCGGGACACAATGAGCAGTTCTTC.

The chain carries TRBV29-1 and TRBJ2-1, with a tentative D call TRBD2 (6 bases). The V gene's germline CDR1 is SQVTM and CDR2 ANQGSEA. This CDR3 spans 15 amino acids. Trimming cost V 6 bases and J 2 bases, with 17 bases left between them. CDR3 amino acids: CSVGGLSGAYNEQFF. For the CDR3, the DNA is TGCAGCGTCGGAGGCCTTAGCGGAGCCTACAATGAGCAGTTCTTC.

This clonotype was recorded at least ten times. V is TRBV10-3 and J is TRBJ2-2; tentatively, D is TRBD1 or TRBD2 (5 bases each). The CDR3 sequence is 15 residues long. Trimming left V 3 bases short and J 6 bases short, with 14 bases between. Germline CDR1 is ENHRY and CDR2 is SYGVKD. Here the CDR3 DNA reads TGTGCCATCAGTGAAAGGGACGGCTTCCCCGGGGAGCTGTTTTTT. It codes for CAISERDGFPGELFF.

The table lists this clonotype with a few counts. The rearrangement joins TRBV10-3 to TRBJ1-6; D is possibly TRBD1 (6 bases). Per the germline V gene, CDR1 is ENHRY and CDR2 is SYGVKD. Trimming removed 8 bases at V and 6 bases at J, with 11 bases between. The CDR3 has 13 residues. This CDR3 is CAIQDSGNSPLHF. As DNA, the CDR3 is TGTGCCATCCAGGACAGTGGTAATTCACCCCTCCACTTT.

This clonotype has only a few counts. V and J are TRBV12-3 or TRBV12-4 and TRBJ1-4; D possibly corresponds to TRBD1 (5 bases). Trimming shortened V by 2 bases and J by 5 bases, and 21 bases separated the two germline ends. This CDR3 is built from 18 residues. CDR3 loop: CASSLNPTTGARNEKLFF. The DNA of the CDR3 is TGTGCCAGCAGTTTAAACCCGACTACAGGTGCACGGAATGAAAAACTGTTTTTT.

This clonotype was observed many times. The genes are TRBV9 and TRBJ2-2, with D unclear. With 0 bases removed from V and 8 bases from J, the gap between germline ends came to 2 bases. The CDR3 sequence is 11 residues long. Germline loops: CDR1 SGDLS, CDR2 YYNGEE. The CDR3 DNA sequence: TGTGCCAGCAGCGTAGCTGGGGAGCTGTTTTTT. Its protein product is CASSVAGELFF.

This clonotype was counted many times. The chain has TRBV12-3 or TRBV12-4 and TRBJ2-7, with D unresolved. V was trimmed by 2 bases and J by 5 bases, leaving 13 bases between them. The CDR3 extends over 14 amino acids. The CDR3 region is CASSLLGPLDEQYF. In DNA form, the CDR3 reads TGTGCCAGCAGTTTACTCGGCCCTTTGGACGAGCAGTACTTC.

In the case of this clonotype: The junction departs from germline at one end; a sequencing error may be responsible. The chain couples TRBV6-2 or TRBV6-3 to TRBJ1-1; TRBD1 is a possible D gene (5 bases). CDR3 length: 14 amino acids. CDR1 and CDR2 from the germline V gene are MNHEY and SVGEGT. Written as DNA, the CDR3 is TGTGCCAGCAGTAGGCCGGGACTTTTGCCTGAAGCTCTCTTT. This translates into CASSRPGLLPEALF.